The clone carrying this TCR beta chain came up many times. The antigen remains undetermined. A template switching step contributed a universal primer site, while unique molecular identifiers were present in the cDNA. MiXCR, run by TCRdb on the 5' RACE reads, gives a single entry per CDR3 protein. The sample lists about 240,000 distinct CDR3 sequences; roughly a tenth were seen once. The data were obtained in a study of identical twins. Study outcomes and limitations: Memory repertoires showed no such pattern, whereas abundant cord blood beta clonotypes carried fewer insertions. Twin-shared out-of-frame alpha sequences showed excess low generation probability.

There are 13 residues in the CDR3. V was pared by 4 bases and J by 9 bases, with 4 bases of the junction left unmatched. From germline, CDR1 is SQVTM and CDR2 ANQGSEA. The receptor was derived from a man in his fifties in good health. Sequencing was done on a sample of memory T cells sorted from blood. V usage is TRBV29-1 and J usage is TRBJ2-1; 12 nucleotides agree with TRBD2. The CDR3 DNA reads as TGCAGCGTTGCTGGACTAGCGGGAAGTGAGCAGTTCTTC. It encodes CSVAGLAGSEQFF.